Each of the 17 T cell receptor beta chains below was sequenced from the same sample in a study of blood T cell repertoires in COVID-19. Sequenced by immunoSEQ multiplex PCR; TCRdb stores in-frame clones only, minus some. The table has tens of thousands of clones, roughly four fifths seen once. The material sequenced was peripheral blood. The source of these receptors is a woman aged 55-70 years with acute or convalescent COVID-19.

The chain joins TRBV6-5 to TRBJ2-3; 8 nucleotides agree with TRBD2. The CDR3 consists of 14 residues. The trim removed 7 bases at V and 1 base at J, leaving 4 bases unmatched. CDR1 and CDR2 (germline): MNHEY, SVGAGI. The CDR3 protein is CASILTSGTDTQYF. The CDR3 DNA reads as TGTGCCAGCATTTTGACTAGCGGCACAGATACGCAGTATTTT.

This chain links TRBV18 with TRBJ1-1, with a tentative D call TRBD1 (6 bases). Germline assignment: CDR1 KGHSH and CDR2 LQKENI. The CDR3 loop spans 16 amino acids. V was cut by 6 bases and J by 1 base, with 18 bases left in between. The CDR3 region is CASSPGHNRRNTEAFF. The CDR3 bases are TGTGCCAGCTCGCCGGGACACAACAGAAGGAACACTGAAGCTTTCTTT.

This clone was seen just once. V is TRBV28 and J is TRBJ2-3, with a possible D match to TRBD1 (5 bases). The length of the CDR3 is 15 residues. Germline V gene sequence: CDR1 MDHEN, CDR2 SYDVKM. Trimming removed 8 bases from V and 4 bases from J, with 19 bases in between. For the CDR3, the DNA is TGTGCCAGCGGGCCCTGGAGAAGGGGCGCAGATACGCAGTATTTT. Protein: CASGPWRRGADTQYF.

The rearrangement links TRBV30 to TRBJ1-5, with 9 bases that match TRBD1. Germline V gives CDR1 GTSNPN, CDR2 SVGIG (reference sequence). The CDR3 consists of 14 residues. V was pared by 5 bases and J by 3 bases, with 5 bases of the junction left unmatched. The CDR3 coding sequence is TGTGCCTGGGGGGGACAGGGCATCAATCAGCCCCAGCATTTT. It translates to CAWGGQGINQPQHF. Supplemented by reference TRBV30 and TRBJ1-5, the full variable domain reads SQTIHQWPATLVQPVGSPLSLECTVEGTSNPNLYWYRQAAGRGLQLLFYSVGIGQISSEVPQNLSASRPQDRQFILSSKKLLLSDSGFYLCAWGGQGINQPQHFGDGTRLSIL.

Here the CDR3 reads CAWSRDRAKNYGYTF. The CDR3 DNA sequence: TGTGCCTGGAGTAGGGACAGGGCGAAAAACTATGGCTACACCTTC. The gene calls are TRBV30 and TRBJ1-2; 9 nucleotides line up with TRBD1. Germline CDR1 is GTSNPN and CDR2 is SVGIG (reference sequence). J lost 2 bases, V lost 2 bases, and 6 bases had no gene match. The CDR3 runs 15 residues.

This chain uses TRBV7-3 with TRBJ2-3; a possible D gene is TRBD2 (6 bases). Germline CDR1 reads SGHTA; CDR2 reads FQGTGA. The CDR3 covers 16 residues. Trimming took off 5 bases at V and 6 bases at J, with 21 bases between the two ends. DNA for the CDR3: TGTGCCAGCAGCCCGACCGGGACTTTAAGGATGGATACGCAGTATTTT. Its translation: CASSPTGTLRMDTQYF.

This sequence joins TRBV4-1 and TRBJ2-7, with TRBD1 matching over 7 bases. The CDR3 runs to 16 residues. V dropped 0 bases and J dropped 1; count of bases not matched to a gene: 6. CDR1 and CDR2 (germline): MGHRA, YSYEKL. Here the CDR3 DNA reads TGCGCCAGCAGCCAAGATTGGGGGACAGCATCCTACGAGCAGTACTTC. As protein: CASSQDWGTASYEQYF.

Remarks on this clone: Within the sample, other DNA sequences also encode this same CDR3. This sequence joins TRBV29-1 and TRBJ1-1, with D possibly being TRBD1 (6 bases). Germline lookup yields CDR1 SQVTM and CDR2 ANQGSEA. V gave up 6 bases and J gave up 3 bases, with 8 bases separating them. This CDR3 region has 11 residues. CDR3 nucleotide sequence: TGCAGCGTAGCAGGGGACACTGAAGCTTTCTTT. It is translated as CSVAGDTEAFF.

The V and J genes are TRBV11-3 and TRBJ2-7; D is undetermined. V was clipped by 0 bases and J by 7 bases, with 7 bases between them. In germline, CDR1 is SGHNT, CDR2 YENEEA. This CDR3 is 12 amino acids long. The CDR3 here is CASSLETGEQYF. The CDR3 region has the DNA TGTGCCAGCAGCTTAGAAACGGGTGAGCAGTACTTC.

The chain links TRBV5-1 to TRBJ2-3, with D possibly matching TRBD2 (6 bases). CDR1 is SGHRS, CDR2 YFSETQ, per germline. Trimming removed 4 bases from V and 0 bases from J, with 12 bases in between. The CDR3 contains 15 residues. CDR3 sequence (DNA): TGCGCCAGCAGCCTCATAGCGGCTAGCACAGATACGCAGTATTTT. Translation: CASSLIAASTDTQYF.

The J gene is TRBJ1-2, the V gene TRBV12-3 or TRBV12-4, with D unclear. The germline V and J ends were trimmed by 6 bases and 1 base, with 9 bases remaining between them. The CDR3 is 13 residues long. The CDR3 DNA follows: TGTGCCAGCAGCTTGGCAGATAACTATGGCTACACCTTC. Translated: CASSLADNYGYTF.

CDR3 residues: CASSPRRTGGGEKLFF. Written as DNA, the CDR3 is TGTGCCAGCAGCCCCCGCCGGACAGGGGGCGGTGAAAAACTGTTTTTT. V is TRBV7-2 and J is TRBJ1-4; 11 bases line up with TRBD1. Germline V lookup: CDR1 SGHTA, CDR2 FQGNSA. With 5 bases clipped from V and 7 bases from J, the junction kept 9 bases outside the gene matches. This CDR3 comprises 16 residues.

V gene TRBV9 combines with J gene TRBJ1-2; tentatively, D is TRBD1 (6 bases). The V end lost 3 bases, the J end lost 1 base, and 13 bases lay between the germline ends. The CDR3 spans 15 residues. The germline CDR1 and CDR2 sequences are SGDLS and YYNGEE. CDR3 DNA sequence: TGTGCCAGCAGCGAGGACAGTATGGATAACTATGGCTACACCTTC. Amino acid sequence: CASSEDSMDNYGYTF.

The rearrangement joins TRBV6-2 or TRBV6-3 to TRBJ2-7; 9 bases map to TRBD1. Trimming at V came to 6 bases and at J to 6 bases, leaving 9 bases not matched to a gene. The CDR3 is 14 amino acids. Germline V gene sequence: CDR1 MNHEY, CDR2 SVGEGT. The CDR3 coding sequence is TGTGCCAGCAGCATGACAGGGGGGAAGAGCGAGCAGTACTTC. Translation gives CASSMTGGKSEQYF.

The genes are TRBV18 and TRBJ2-1, with 8 bases identical to TRBD2. CDR3 length: 16 amino acids. CDR1 and CDR2 from the germline V gene are KGHSH and LQKENI. After removal of 0 bases from V and 6 bases from J, the junction contained 7 bases not matched to a gene. CDR3 in amino acids: CASSPPATSESNEQFF. For the CDR3, the DNA is TGTGCCAGCTCACCACCTGCGACTAGCGAGTCCAATGAGCAGTTCTTC.

The genes are TRBV5-6 and TRBJ1-3; a possible D gene is TRBD1 (5 bases). The CDR3 is 13 residues long. Between the trimmed V and J ends, which lost 4 bases and 2 bases, there was a span of 7 bases. Germline V gene sequence: CDR1 SGHDT, CDR2 YYEEEE. CDR3 DNA: TGTGCCAGCAGCCCACAGGCTGGAAACACCATATATTTT. Protein product: CASSPQAGNTIYF.

The chain uses TRBV5-4 and TRBJ2-5; D unclear. Germline CDR1 reads SGHNT; CDR2 reads YYREEE (reference sequence). This CDR3 has 14 amino acids. The V gene lost 4 bases and the J gene lost 5 bases, with 15 bases spanning the gap. This CDR3 is CASSIRPGKETQYF. The CDR3 DNA sequence: TGTGCCAGCAGCATTCGACCAGGCAAGGAGACCCAGTACTTC.